These 23 T cell receptor beta chains share one sample of origin, sequenced in a study of cytomegalovirus exposure and HLA in healthy donors. Method: immunoSEQ multiplex PCR; TCRdb's copy keeps in-frame clones and lacks some. The sample carries about 160,000 clones, about 90% recorded once. Sequenced: PBMCs. Receptor source: a woman aged 25 to 39 in good health and CMV-seronegative.

V is TRBV7-9 and J is TRBJ2-7; 8 bases are shared with TRBD1. Germline V gene lookup returns CDR1 SEHNR and CDR2 FQNEAQ (reference sequence). This CDR3 has 13 amino acids. The V gene end was trimmed by 5 bases and the J gene end by 4 bases; junction bases not matched to a gene: 4. This CDR3 reads CASSQTGEYEQYF. The CDR3 region has the DNA TGTGCCAGCAGCCAGACAGGGGAGTACGAGCAGTACTTC.

The chain combines TRBV6-5 with TRBJ2-5, with 8 bases fitting TRBD2. Germline CDR1 and CDR2: MNHEY and SVGAGI. Trimming took 4 bases from V and 7 from J; bases not matched to a gene: 8. CDR3 size: 14 residues. CDR3 sequence: CASSSPGRVGTQYF. CDR3 DNA: TGTGCCAGCAGTTCTCCCGGGAGGGTCGGGACCCAGTACTTC.

Written as DNA, the CDR3 is TGTGCCAGCAGCGCCGACAGGGGGCGGGAGAGCTCCTACAATGAGCAGTTCTTC. Protein: CASSADRGRESSYNEQFF. The chain recombines TRBV9 with TRBJ2-1; TRBD1 matches 10 bases. V lost 3 bases to trimming and J lost 0 bases; unmatched junction nucleotides: 9. Germline-derived CDR1 and CDR2 are SGDLS and YYNGEE. The CDR3 is 18 residues long.

The chain uses TRBV19 and TRBJ2-7, with D perhaps TRBD1 (6 bases). This CDR3 has 14 amino acids. The germline V and J ends were trimmed by 6 bases and 2 bases, with 14 bases remaining between them. The germline V gene has CDR1 LNHDA and CDR2 SQIVND (reference sequence). In nucleotides, the CDR3 is TGTGCCAGTAGCCACAGGGACCCTCCCTACGAGCAGTACTTC. Translating it yields CASSHRDPPYEQYF.

This chain connects TRBV19 to TRBJ1-5; no firm D call. The CDR3 extends over 17 amino acids. Trimming left V 5 bases short and J 2 bases short, with 19 bases between. Per germline, CDR1 LNHDA and CDR2 SQIVND (reference sequence). DNA for the CDR3: TGTGCCAGTAGTGTGGGCACTATGGGATTTCGCAATCAGCCCCAGCATTTT. Its translation: CASSVGTMGFRNQPQHF.

The genes are TRBV2 and TRBJ1-6; tentatively, D is TRBD1 (5 bases). Looked up from germline, CDR1 is SNHLY and CDR2 is FYNNEI. This CDR3 region has 14 residues. The germline V and J ends were trimmed by 4 bases and 10 bases, with 14 bases remaining between them. The CDR3 nucleotides read TGTGCCAGCAGTGCGGGGGAAGTGGGGTCACCCCTCCACTTT. It codes for CASSAGEVGSPLHF.

The gene calls are TRBV2 and TRBJ1-4; D is possibly TRBD1 (6 bases). Trimming removed 3 bases from V and 5 bases from J, with 10 bases in between. Germline V gene sequence: CDR1 SNHLY, CDR2 FYNNEI. CDR3 length: 14 amino acids. The DNA for the CDR3 is TGTGCCAGCAGTGAGCAGGGGTCGAATGAAAAACTGTTTTTT. Its translation: CASSEQGSNEKLFF.

This rearrangement joins TRBV19 to TRBJ2-7; 8 bases match TRBD1. V gave up 5 bases and J gave up 2 bases; unmatched junction bases: 5. The CDR3 has 14 amino acids. CDR1 is LNHDA and CDR2 is SQIVND in the germline V gene (reference sequence). The CDR3 loop reads CASSQRQGTYEQYF. The DNA for the CDR3 is TGTGCCAGTAGTCAACGACAGGGGACCTACGAGCAGTACTTC. The variable domain in full, completed from reference TRBV19 and TRBJ2-7, reads DGGITQSPKYLFRKEGQNVTLSCEQNLNHDAMYWYRQDPGQGLRLIYYSQIVNDFQKGDIAEGYSVSREKKESFPLTVTSAQKNPTAFYLCASSQRQGTYEQYFGPGTRLTVT.

The sample holds one count of this clone. The CDR3 DNA is TGTGCCAGCAGTCCCGGGACAGTAAACACCGGGGAGCTGTTTTTT. Its protein is CASSPGTVNTGELFF. J is TRBJ2-2 and V is TRBV27; 7 bases map to TRBD1. Unmatched junction bases numbered 5, after V lost 5 bases and J lost 2 bases. CDR3 length: 15 amino acids. Germline assignment: CDR1 MNHEY and CDR2 SMNVEV (reference sequence).

In this sample, this clone turned up once. The V gene is TRBV11-1, the J gene TRBJ2-5, with 7 nucleotides matching TRBD1. Germline CDR1 SGHAT, CDR2 FQDESV (reference sequence). J lost 9 bases, V lost 5 bases, and 9 bases had no gene match. The CDR3 spans 13 residues. The chain's CDR3 is CASSQPQGRAQYF. The DNA for the CDR3 is TGTGCCAGCAGCCAGCCACAGGGGCGGGCCCAGTACTTC.

The CDR3 DNA reads TGTGCCAGCAGCTTGGCGCTCACGGGGCACAATGAGCAGTTCTTC. Amino acids: CASSLALTGHNEQFF. The rearrangement joins TRBV5-6 to TRBJ2-1; D may correspond to TRBD1 or TRBD2 (5 bases each). This CDR3 is 15 amino acids long. Looked up from germline, CDR1 is SGHDT and CDR2 is YYEEEE. Trimming left V 0 bases short and J 5 bases short, with 12 bases between.

CDR3 DNA sequence: TGTGCCAGCAGCGCCGGACAGGATACCTACGAGCAGTACTTC. Its protein is CASSAGQDTYEQYF. The chain carries TRBV9 and TRBJ2-7; 7 nucleotides match TRBD1. The length of the CDR3 is 14 residues. CDR1 and CDR2 (germline): SGDLS, YYNGEE. The V gene end was trimmed by 3 bases and the J gene end by 2 bases; junction bases not matched to a gene: 5.

V gene TRBV19 combines with J gene TRBJ2-5; D gene unclear. From germline, CDR1 is LNHDA and CDR2 SQIVND (reference sequence). This CDR3 has 13 amino acids. Between the trimmed V and J ends, which lost 5 bases and 1 base, there was a span of 8 bases. The chain's CDR3 is CASSATLQETQYF. CDR3 sequence (DNA): TGTGCCAGTAGTGCTACACTCCAAGAGACCCAGTACTTC.

The genes are TRBV5-1 and TRBJ2-3; D may be TRBD2 (5 bases). CDR3 length: 17 amino acids. Deletions cut 1 base from V and 5 bases from J, with 20 bases between. CDR1 and CDR2 (germline): SGHRS, YFSETQ. The CDR3 is CASSLNGIAPRGDTQYF. The DNA of the CDR3 is TGCGCCAGCAGCTTGAATGGCATAGCGCCCCGGGGAGATACGCAGTATTTT.

The chain recombines TRBV4-2 with TRBJ2-3; no firm D call. V lost 5 bases to trimming and J lost 0 bases, with 9 bases between them. The V gene's germline CDR1 is LGHNA and CDR2 YNFKEQ. The CDR3 runs 14 residues. CDR3 nucleotides: TGTGCCAGCAGCTCGATTTCTAGCACAGATACGCAGTATTTT. The encoded protein is CASSSISSTDTQYF.

The genes are TRBV27 and TRBJ1-1, with TRBD1 matching 7 bases. The CDR3 is 13 residues long. V was clipped by 6 bases and J by 3 bases; unmatched bases: 4. CDR1 is MNHEY and CDR2 is SMNVEV in the germline V gene (reference sequence). The CDR3 here is CASRLTGYTEAFF. The CDR3, as DNA: TGTGCCAGCAGGTTGACAGGGTACACTGAAGCTTTCTTT.

The chain carries TRBV29-1 and TRBJ2-1; D could derive from TRBD1 or TRBD2 (6 bases each). The CDR3 is 13 amino acids. Trimming stripped 4 bases from V and 7 bases from J, with 14 bases between. Germline V gives CDR1 SQVTM, CDR2 ANQGSEA. The CDR3 is CSVVGRGGNEQFF. The CDR3 nucleotides read TGCAGCGTTGTTGGCAGAGGGGGGAATGAGCAGTTCTTC.

The chain combines TRBV7-9 with TRBJ1-5, with D unclear. V lost 4 bases, J lost 3 bases, and 4 bases lay in between. There are 12 residues in the CDR3. The V gene's germline CDR1 is SEHNR and CDR2 FQNEAQ (reference sequence). CDR3: CASSSPNQPQHF. The CDR3 nucleotides read TGTGCCAGCAGCTCCCCCAATCAGCCCCAGCATTTT. Variable domain in full (rest from reference TRBV7-9 and TRBJ1-5): DTGVSQNPRHKITKRGQNVTFRCDPISEHNRLYWYRQTLGQGPEFLTYFQNEAQLEKSRLLSDRFSAERPKGSFSTLEIQRTEQGDSAMYLCASSSPNQPQHFGDGTRLSIL.

This clone was picked up a small number of times. The V call is TRBV5-1, the J call TRBJ2-7; tentative D call: TRBD2 (7 bases). The V gene lost 4 bases and the J gene lost 5 bases, with 16 bases spanning the gap. Looked up from germline, CDR1 is SGHRS and CDR2 is YFSETQ. The CDR3 has 14 residues. CDR3 nucleotides: TGCGCCAGCAGCCGCTCCGGGGGGCGGGACGAGCAGTACTTC. As protein: CASSRSGGRDEQYF.

This chain uses TRBV6-1 with TRBJ2-6; 10 bases fit TRBD2. The CDR3 spans 18 residues. Trimming at V came to 0 bases and at J to 0 bases, leaving 2 bases not matched to a gene. CDR1 and CDR2 (germline): MNHNS, SASEGT. The CDR3 DNA sequence: TGTGCCAGCAGTGAAGCCCTAGCGGGGGCCTCTGGGGCCAACGTCCTGACTTTC. Amino acids: CASSEALAGASGANVLTF.

The chain carries TRBV27 and TRBJ2-3; unclear D gene. Per germline, CDR1 MNHEY and CDR2 SMNVEV (reference sequence). The CDR3 has 14 amino acids. V was trimmed by 6 bases and J by 4 bases, leaving 14 bases between them. In DNA form, the CDR3 reads TGTGCCAGCAGGAGAATTAACCCCTCAGATACGCAGTATTTT. This sequence encodes CASRRINPSDTQYF.

J is TRBJ1-2 and V is TRBV27; D is uncertain. V gave up 6 bases and J gave up 0 bases, with 11 bases separating them. In germline, CDR1 is MNHEY, CDR2 SMNVEV (reference sequence). The CDR3 covers 14 residues. The CDR3 sequence is CASSPTLANYGYTF. The CDR3 DNA follows: TGTGCCAGCAGCCCGACATTAGCTAACTATGGCTACACCTTC.

CDR3 nucleotide sequence: TGTGCCAGCAGCCAAGACCCAAACAGGGGTTCCACTGAAGCTTTCTTT. Translating it yields CASSQDPNRGSTEAFF. This chain joins TRBV4-2 and TRBJ1-1, with 7 bases aligning to TRBD1. The germline CDR1 and CDR2 sequences are LGHNA and YNFKEQ. The CDR3 contains 16 residues. Losses at the gene ends were 0 bases for V and 4 bases for J; bases not matched to a gene: 8.